One and the same sample provided the 24 T cell receptor beta chains below, sequenced in a study of blood T cell repertoires in COVID-19. TCRdb's table, derived via immunoSEQ multiplex PCR, lists solely in-frame clones and lacks some. The sample includes 310,000 or so clones, 70% to 90% of them seen just once. Sample: peripheral blood. These TCRs come from a woman aged 30 to 39 who had recovered from COVID-19.

This clone was found a few times. V is TRBV2 and J is TRBJ2-7; D unresolved. V was trimmed by 4 bases and J by 3 bases, leaving 10 bases between them. The germline V gene has CDR1 SNHLY and CDR2 FYNNEI. CDR3 length: 13 residues. CDR3 nucleotide sequence: TGTGCCAGCAGTGGGAGACTCAGCTACGAGCAGTACTTC. Its translation is CASSGRLSYEQYF.

V and J are TRBV7-5 and TRBJ2-7; no check of the table's D call, TRBD1, against the DNA was made. TRBV7-5 represents a pseudogene. This CDR3 spans 16 amino acids. The CDR3 DNA follows: TGTGCCAGAAGCTTAGCTTGGGACAGGGCCACCTACGAGCAGTACTTC. This codes for CARSLAWDRATYEQYF.

The rearrangement uses TRBV9 and TRBJ2-3; D unclear. V was clipped by 3 bases and J by 6 bases, with 14 bases between them. Looked up from germline, CDR1 is SGDLS and CDR2 is YYNGEE. This CDR3 has 14 amino acids. The CDR3 loop is CASSATIGADTQYF. The CDR3 region has the DNA TGTGCCAGCAGCGCGACGATTGGAGCGGATACGCAGTATTTT.

The CDR3: CASSLRLAGVAYNEQFF. Here the CDR3 DNA reads TGTGCCAGCAGCTTGAGACTAGCGGGAGTGGCCTACAATGAGCAGTTCTTC. V usage is TRBV7-3 and J usage is TRBJ2-1, with 12 positions matching TRBD2. The CDR3 spans 17 residues. The trim removed 3 bases at V and 2 bases at J, leaving 5 bases unmatched. Looked up from germline, CDR1 is SGHTA and CDR2 is FQGTGA. The full variable domain, completed using reference TRBV7-3 and TRBJ2-1, is GAGVSQTPSNKVTEKGKYVELRCDPISGHTALYWYRQSLGQGPEFLIYFQGTGAADDSGLPNDRFFAVRPEGSVSTLKIQRTERGDSAVYLCASSLRLAGVAYNEQFFGPGTRLTVL.

V is TRBV30 and J is TRBJ1-6; 10 positions match TRBD1. V shed 3 bases, J shed 10 bases, and the junction held 3 bases outside the gene matches. CDR1 is GTSNPN and CDR2 is SVGIG in the germline V gene (reference sequence). There are 13 residues in the CDR3. The CDR3 reads CAWRGTGVSPLHF. DNA of the CDR3: TGTGCCTGGAGGGGGACAGGGGTATCACCCCTCCACTTT.

In DNA form, the CDR3 reads TGTGCCAGCAGTGGGAGGGACGGCCAAGAGACCCAGTACTTC. This gives the protein CASSGRDGQETQYF. V usage is TRBV28 and J usage is TRBJ2-5, with TRBD2 matching over 7 bases. CDR3 length: 14 amino acids. Germline CDR1 is MDHEN and CDR2 is SYDVKM. V shed 5 bases, J shed 1 base, and the junction held 4 bases outside the gene matches. Variable domain in full (rest from reference TRBV28 and TRBJ2-5): DVKVTQSSRYLVKRTGEKVFLECVQDMDHENMFWYRQDPGLGLRLIYFSYDVKMKEKGDIPEGYSVSREKKERFSLILESASTNQTSMYLCASSGRDGQETQYFGPGTRLLVL.

This rearrangement joins TRBV6-5 to TRBJ1-1, with TRBD1 matching over 7 bases. Germline-derived CDR1 and CDR2 are MNHEY and SVGAGI. After removal of 2 bases from V and 6 bases from J, the junction contained 0 bases not matched to a gene. The CDR3 totals 12 residues. The CDR3 spells CASSYGTAEAFF. CDR3 nucleotides: TGTGCCAGCAGTTACGGGACAGCTGAAGCTTTCTTT.

CDR3 protein: CASSPTEPTGQHF. The DNA for the CDR3 is TGTGCCAGCAGTCCCACCGAGCCGACAGGGCAGCATTTT. The V and J genes are TRBV27 and TRBJ1-5; 7 positions agree with TRBD1. Trimming took 5 bases from V and 13 from J; bases not matched to a gene: 11. Germline loops: CDR1 MNHEY, CDR2 SMNVEV (reference sequence). CDR3 length: 13 residues.

The CDR3: CASSVGGQGATKNIQYF. CDR3 bases: TGTGCCAGCAGCGTAGGGGGACAGGGGGCTACCAAAAACATTCAGTACTTC. This chain uses TRBV9 with TRBJ2-4, with 12 bases lining up with TRBD1. Germline assignment: CDR1 SGDLS and CDR2 YYNGEE. Trimming removed 0 bases from V and 2 bases from J; junction bases left unmatched: 3. The CDR3 loop spans 17 amino acids.

CDR3 coding DNA: TGTGCCAGCAGCCCCCGTCGAACAGGGGTGATTAGGGAGTGGGACAATGAGCAGTTCTTC. It specifies CASSPRRTGVIREWDNEQFF. This chain connects TRBV14 to TRBJ2-1, with 7 bases aligning to TRBD1. CDR1 is SGHDN and CDR2 is FVKESK in the germline V gene. Germline trimming cut 4 bases from V and 5 bases from J; bases unmatched to any gene: 23. The CDR3 consists of 20 residues.

The gene calls are TRBV6-5 and TRBJ2-3; 8 bases are shared with TRBD1. Germline-derived CDR1 and CDR2 are MNHEY and SVGAGI. The CDR3 has 14 residues. V lost 4 bases and J lost 6; bases outside the gene matches: 6. CDR3 region: CASSFDRGVDTQYF. The CDR3 coding sequence is TGTGCCAGCAGTTTTGACAGGGGTGTGGATACGCAGTATTTT.

With regard to this clone: The sample contains more than one DNA sequence encoding this CDR3. The chain combines TRBV5-1 with TRBJ2-1; 10 bases map to TRBD2. There are 15 residues in the CDR3. Germline V gene lookup returns CDR1 SGHRS and CDR2 YFSETQ. The V and J ends lost 0 bases and 8 bases, in that order; junction bases with no gene match: 5. The CDR3, as DNA: TGCGCCAGCAGCTTGGGGCTAGCGGGAGTAGATGAGCAGTTCTTC. Encoded protein: CASSLGLAGVDEQFF.

This clone has at least ten counts. The V and J genes are TRBV3-1 (or the pseudogene TRBV3-2) and TRBJ1-5; D possibly corresponds to TRBD1 (5 bases). Germline CDR1 reads LGHDT; CDR2 reads YNNKEL (reference sequence). The CDR3 covers 15 residues. Deletions cut 0 bases from V and 2 bases from J, with 8 bases between. CDR3 loop: CASSQDSRGNQPQHF. The CDR3 DNA is TGTGCCAGCAGCCAAGATAGCAGGGGCAATCAGCCCCAGCATTTT.

This sequence joins TRBV5-1 and TRBJ2-1, with D tentatively TRBD2 (5 bases). The CDR3 is 13 amino acids. Germline assignment: CDR1 SGHRS and CDR2 YFSETQ. Trimming removed 9 bases from V and 9 bases from J, with 19 bases in between. The DNA for the CDR3 is TGCGCCACCCGAGTACCTCCGGCGGGTGAGCAGTTCTTC. It encodes CATRVPPAGEQFF.

This chain joins TRBV19 and TRBJ1-2, with D hard to call. The CDR3 sequence is 11 residues long. Looked up from germline, CDR1 is LNHDA and CDR2 is SQIVND (reference sequence). V dropped 9 bases and J dropped 4 bases, with 9 bases sitting between them. CDR3 region: CASGFSYGYTF. The CDR3 coding sequence is TGTGCCAGCGGGTTTTCCTATGGCTACACCTTC.

This chain links TRBV14 with TRBJ2-3, with 11 bases matching TRBD2. The length of the CDR3 is 16 residues. Germline loops: CDR1 SGHDN, CDR2 FVKESK. V was pared by 1 base and J by 2 bases, with 2 bases of the junction left unmatched. The CDR3 DNA sequence: TGTGCCAGCAGCCAAGGACTAGCGGGGTTCACAGATACGCAGTATTTT. This sequence encodes CASSQGLAGFTDTQYF. The variable domain in full, with the rest retrieved from reference TRBV14 and TRBJ2-3, is EAGVTQFPSHSVIEKGQTVTLRCDPISGHDNLYWYRRVMGKEIKFLLHFVKESKQDESGMPNNRFLAERTGGTYSTLKVQPAELEDSGVYFCASSQGLAGFTDTQYFGPGTRLTVL.

The J gene is TRBJ2-1, the V gene TRBV24-1; 9 nucleotides match TRBD1. J was trimmed by 4 bases and V by 4 bases; bases with no gene match: 7. CDR1 and CDR2 from the germline V gene are KGHDR and SFDVKD. This CDR3 contains 16 residues. For the CDR3, the DNA is TGTGCCACCAGTGACCATACAGGGGGCGCTTACAATGAGCAGTTCTTC. Translation gives CATSDHTGGAYNEQFF.

The V call is TRBV6-2 or TRBV6-3, the J call TRBJ2-4, with D hard to call. Germline V CDR1 and CDR2: MNHEY, SVGEGT. The CDR3 is 16 residues long. V was trimmed by 5 bases and J by 0 bases, leaving 14 bases between them. The CDR3 loop reads CASSIQALGAKNIQYF. The CDR3, as DNA: TGTGCCAGCAGTATTCAGGCACTGGGAGCCAAAAACATTCAGTACTTC.

This chain's CDR3 is CASSCGEGTGELFF. The CDR3 DNA sequence: TGTGCCAGCAGTTGTGGGGAGGGGACCGGGGAGCTGTTTTTT. This sequence joins TRBV28 and TRBJ2-2; 7 bases align to TRBD2. Trimming took 4 bases from V and 5 from J; bases not matched to a gene: 4. Germline loops: CDR1 MDHEN, CDR2 SYDVKM. This CDR3 has 14 amino acids.

V is TRBV11-2 and J is TRBJ2-5; weak D call: TRBD2 (5 bases). Trimming removed 0 bases from V and 5 bases from J, with 13 bases in between. Germline CDR1 is SGHAT and CDR2 is FQNNGV. CDR3 length equals 15 residues. CDR3 sequence reads: CASSLDMGSLETQYF. The CDR3 DNA sequence: TGTGCCAGCAGCTTAGATATGGGGAGCTTGGAGACCCAGTACTTC.

The rearrangement joins TRBV28 to TRBJ1-5, with unresolved D. Trimming cost V 5 bases and J 4 bases, with 9 bases left between them. CDR3 length: 13 amino acids. Germline loops: CDR1 MDHEN, CDR2 SYDVKM. The CDR3 spells CASSPNFNQPQHF. CDR3 in DNA: TGTGCCAGCAGTCCGAACTTTAATCAGCCCCAGCATTTT. The full variable domain, completed using reference TRBV28 and TRBJ1-5, is DVKVTQSSRYLVKRTGEKVFLECVQDMDHENMFWYRQDPGLGLRLIYFSYDVKMKEKGDIPEGYSVSREKKERFSLILESASTNQTSMYLCASSPNFNQPQHFGDGTRLSIL.

The chain recombines TRBV9 with TRBJ1-3, with D possibly matching TRBD1 (5 bases). Germline CDR1 reads SGDLS; CDR2 reads YYNGEE. V dropped 0 bases and J dropped 4 bases, with 14 bases sitting between them. This CDR3 contains 16 residues. CDR3 sequence (DNA): TGTGCCAGCAGCGTAGGGTACAGGATGGGGGGAAACACCATATATTTT. Amino acids: CASSVGYRMGGNTIYF.

CDR3 nucleotides: TGTGCCAGCAGCTTAGTTGGAGCGGCAAGCTCCTACGAGCAGTACTTC. It encodes CASSLVGAASSYEQYF. The V and J genes are TRBV7-6 and TRBJ2-7; D may be TRBD2 (5 bases). CDR1 and CDR2 from the germline V gene are SGHVS and FNYEAQ. This CDR3 has 16 amino acids. V gave up 1 base and J gave up 0 bases, with 13 bases separating them.

The count of this clone is one. The chain carries TRBV9 and TRBJ2-1; 9 bases agree with TRBD2. Per germline, CDR1 SGDLS and CDR2 YYNGEE. V was pared by 3 bases and J by 7 bases, with 8 bases of the junction left unmatched. CDR3 length: 15 amino acids. The CDR3: CASSADLAGSNEQFF. Here the CDR3 DNA reads TGTGCCAGCAGCGCCGATCTAGCGGGATCGAATGAGCAGTTCTTC.